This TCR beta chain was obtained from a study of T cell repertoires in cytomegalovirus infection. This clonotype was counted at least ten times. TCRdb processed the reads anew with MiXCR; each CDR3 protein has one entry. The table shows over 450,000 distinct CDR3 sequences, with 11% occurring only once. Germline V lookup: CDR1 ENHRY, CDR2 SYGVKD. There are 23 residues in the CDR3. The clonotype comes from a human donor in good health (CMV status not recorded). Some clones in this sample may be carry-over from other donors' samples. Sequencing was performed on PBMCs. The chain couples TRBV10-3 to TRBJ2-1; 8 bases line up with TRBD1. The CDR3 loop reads CACESDALGLETGDFSSYNEQFF. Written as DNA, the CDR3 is TGTGCTTGTGAGAGCGATGCCCTAGGTTTAGAGACAGGGGACTTTAGCTCCTACAATGAGCAGTTCTTC.